At least ten counts were recorded for the clone carrying this TCR beta chain. Its antigen is unidentified. Before being chosen for sequencing, patients had shown CD8+CD57+ cell expansion by flow cytometry. All participating patients were living with severe acquired aplastic anemia. TCR beta VDJ and CDR3 were profiled, and genomic DNA was the template. A single record per CDR3 protein comes from TCRdb applying MiXCR to the reads. There are a few hundred thousand distinct CDR3 sequences in the sample; around three fifths occur only once, and 1.3% lies in the top ten. The data derive from a study of CD8+CD57+ T cells in acquired aplastic anemia. V was cut by 0 bases and J by 2 bases, with 6 bases left in between. Germline V lookup: CDR1 DFQATT, CDR2 SNEGSKA (reference sequence). This CDR3 is built from 13 residues. The study's findings and limits: Patients and controls turned out to have 25 to 35 CD8+ CDR3 sequences in common.

The TCR sequence derives from a human donor with aplastic anemia. The material sequenced was sorted CD4+, CD8+, or CD8+CD57+ T cells (not recorded which) from PBMCs. V gene TRBV20-1 combines with J gene TRBJ2-3; D unresolved. The CDR3 nucleotides are TGCAGTGCTAGAGAGCCGATCACAGATACGCAGTATTTT. Encoded protein: CSAREPITDTQYF.